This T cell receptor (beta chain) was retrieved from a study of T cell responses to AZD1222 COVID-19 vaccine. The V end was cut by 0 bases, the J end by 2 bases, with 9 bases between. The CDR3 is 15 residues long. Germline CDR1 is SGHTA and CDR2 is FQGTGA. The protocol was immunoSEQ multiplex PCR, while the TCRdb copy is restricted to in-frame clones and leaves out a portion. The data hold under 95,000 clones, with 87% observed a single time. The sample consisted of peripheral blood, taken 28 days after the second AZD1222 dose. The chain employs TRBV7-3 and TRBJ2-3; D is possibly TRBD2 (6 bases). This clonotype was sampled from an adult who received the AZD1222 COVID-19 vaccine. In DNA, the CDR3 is TGTGCCAGCAGCTTAACGGAGGGGAACACAGATACGCAGTATTTT. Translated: CASSLTEGNTDTQYF.